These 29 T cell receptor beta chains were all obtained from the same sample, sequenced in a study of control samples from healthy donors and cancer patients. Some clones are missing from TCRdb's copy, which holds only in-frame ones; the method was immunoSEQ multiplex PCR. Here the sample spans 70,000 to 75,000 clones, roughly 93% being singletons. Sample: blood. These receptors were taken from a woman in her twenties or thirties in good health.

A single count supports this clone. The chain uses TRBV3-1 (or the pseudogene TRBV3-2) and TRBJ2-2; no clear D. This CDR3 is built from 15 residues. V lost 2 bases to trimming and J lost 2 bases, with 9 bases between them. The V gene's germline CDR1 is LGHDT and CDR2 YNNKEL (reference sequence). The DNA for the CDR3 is TGTGCCAGCAGCCAAAGTTGGGCAAACACCGGGGAGCTGTTTTTT. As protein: CASSQSWANTGELFF.

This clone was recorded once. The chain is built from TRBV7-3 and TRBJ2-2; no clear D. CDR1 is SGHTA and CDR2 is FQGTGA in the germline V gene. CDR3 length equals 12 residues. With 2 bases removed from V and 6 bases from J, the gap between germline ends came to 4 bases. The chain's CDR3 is CASSLDPGELFF. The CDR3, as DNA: TGTGCCAGCAGCTTAGACCCCGGGGAGCTGTTTTTT.

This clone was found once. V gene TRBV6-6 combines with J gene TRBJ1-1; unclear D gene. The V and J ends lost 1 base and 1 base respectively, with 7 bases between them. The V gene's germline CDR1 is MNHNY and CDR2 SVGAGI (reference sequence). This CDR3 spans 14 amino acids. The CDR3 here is CASSYLFKNTEAFF. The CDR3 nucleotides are TGTGCCAGCAGTTACTTATTCAAGAACACTGAAGCTTTCTTT.

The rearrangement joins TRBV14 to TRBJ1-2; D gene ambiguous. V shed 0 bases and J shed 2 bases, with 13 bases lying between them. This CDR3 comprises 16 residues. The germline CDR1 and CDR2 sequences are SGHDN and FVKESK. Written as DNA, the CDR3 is TGTGCCAGCAGCCAAGATAGTGGTAGAGGGAACTATGGCTACACCTTC. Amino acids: CASSQDSGRGNYGYTF.

Here the CDR3 reads CASSEGLINYGYTF. The CDR3 nucleotides read TGTGCCAGCAGTGAGGGCCTAATTAACTATGGCTACACCTTC. The chain couples TRBV2 to TRBJ1-2; D gene unclear. The V end lost 3 bases, the J end lost 1 base, and 9 bases lay between the germline ends. The V gene's germline CDR1 is SNHLY and CDR2 FYNNEI. The CDR3 spans 14 residues.

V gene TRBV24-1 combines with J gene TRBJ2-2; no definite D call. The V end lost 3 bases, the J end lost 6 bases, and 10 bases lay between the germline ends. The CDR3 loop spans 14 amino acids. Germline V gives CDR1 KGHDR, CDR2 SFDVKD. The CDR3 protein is CATSDNPLPGELFF. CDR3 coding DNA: TGTGCCACCAGTGATAACCCTCTCCCCGGGGAGCTGTTTTTT.

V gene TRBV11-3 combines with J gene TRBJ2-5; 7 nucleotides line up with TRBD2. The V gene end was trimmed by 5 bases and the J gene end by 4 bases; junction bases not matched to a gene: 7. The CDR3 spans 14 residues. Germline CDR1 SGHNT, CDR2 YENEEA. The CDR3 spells CASSAGTMLETQYF. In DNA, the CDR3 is TGTGCCAGCAGCGCCGGGACTATGTTAGAGACCCAGTACTTC.

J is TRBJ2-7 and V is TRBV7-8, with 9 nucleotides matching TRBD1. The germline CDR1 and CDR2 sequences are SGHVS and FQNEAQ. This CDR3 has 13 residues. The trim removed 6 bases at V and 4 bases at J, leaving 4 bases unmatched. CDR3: CASRRDRAYEQYF. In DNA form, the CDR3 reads TGTGCCAGCAGAAGGGACAGGGCTTACGAGCAGTACTTC.

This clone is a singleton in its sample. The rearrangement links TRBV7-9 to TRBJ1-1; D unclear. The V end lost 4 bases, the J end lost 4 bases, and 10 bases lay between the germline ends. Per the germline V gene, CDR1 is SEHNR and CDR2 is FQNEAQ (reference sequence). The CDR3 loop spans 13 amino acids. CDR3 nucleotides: TGTGCCAGCAGCTCCAGCTATACCACTGAAGCTTTCTTT. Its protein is CASSSSYTTEAFF. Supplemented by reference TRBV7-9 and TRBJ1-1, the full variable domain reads DTGVSQNPRHKITKRGQNVTFRCDPISEHNRLYWYRQTLGQGPEFLTYFQNEAQLEKSRLLSDRFSAERPKGSFSTLEIQRTEQGDSAMYLCASSSSYTTEAFFGQGTRLTVV.

The CDR3 spells CASSLSGGNYEQYV. DNA for the CDR3: TGTGCCAGCAGCTTAAGCGGGGGAAACTACGAGCAGTACGTC. This chain uses TRBV7-2 with TRBJ2-7; 8 bases are a match to TRBD2. This CDR3 contains 14 residues. The V segment lost 2 bases and the J segment 3 bases; nucleotides outside the gene matches: 3. Germline V gene sequence: CDR1 SGHTA, CDR2 FQGNSA.

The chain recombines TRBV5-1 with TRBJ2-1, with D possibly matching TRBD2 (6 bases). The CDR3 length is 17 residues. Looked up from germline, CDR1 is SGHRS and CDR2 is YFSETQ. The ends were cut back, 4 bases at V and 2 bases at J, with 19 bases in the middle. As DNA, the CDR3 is TGCGCCAGCAGCCAAAAGACTAGACAGACGACCTACAATGAGCAGTTCTTC. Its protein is CASSQKTRQTTYNEQFF. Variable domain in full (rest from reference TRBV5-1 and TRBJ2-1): KAGVTQTPRYLIKTRGQQVTLSCSPISGHRSVSWYQQTPGQGLQFLFEYFSETQRNKGNFPGRFSGRQFSNSRSEMNVSTLELGDSALYLCASSQKTRQTTYNEQFFGPGTRLTVL.

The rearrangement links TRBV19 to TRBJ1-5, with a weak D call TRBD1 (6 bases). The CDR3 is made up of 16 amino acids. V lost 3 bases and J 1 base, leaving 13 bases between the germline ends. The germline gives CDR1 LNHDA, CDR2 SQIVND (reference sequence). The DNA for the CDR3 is TGTGCCAGTAGTATCAACAGGGTTGTGAGCAATCAGCCCCAGCATTTT. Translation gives CASSINRVVSNQPQHF. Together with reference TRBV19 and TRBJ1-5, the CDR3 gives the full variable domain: DGGITQSPKYLFRKEGQNVTLSCEQNLNHDAMYWYRQDPGQGLRLIYYSQIVNDFQKGDIAEGYSVSREKKESFPLTVTSAQKNPTAFYLCASSINRVVSNQPQHFGDGTRLSIL.

The DNA of the CDR3 is TGTGCCAGCAGCTTAGCGGGGGGCAGAGAGACCCAGTACTTC. Translating it yields CASSLAGGRETQYF. The chain combines TRBV11-2 with TRBJ2-5; a possible D gene is TRBD2 (7 bases). The germline V and J ends were trimmed by 1 base and 4 bases, with 10 bases remaining between them. Looked up from germline, CDR1 is SGHAT and CDR2 is FQNNGV. CDR3 length equals 14 residues.

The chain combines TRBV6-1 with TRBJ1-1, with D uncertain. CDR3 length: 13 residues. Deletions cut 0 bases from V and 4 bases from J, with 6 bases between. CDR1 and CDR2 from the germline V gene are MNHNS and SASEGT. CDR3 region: CASSEALATEAFF. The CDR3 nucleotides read TGTGCCAGCAGTGAAGCTCTGGCCACTGAAGCTTTCTTT.

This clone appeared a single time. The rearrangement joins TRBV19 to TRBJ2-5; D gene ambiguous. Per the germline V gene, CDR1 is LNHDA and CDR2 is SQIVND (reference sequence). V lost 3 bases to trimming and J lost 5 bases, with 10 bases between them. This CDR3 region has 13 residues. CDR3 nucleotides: TGTGCCAGTAGTATGGGCAGCCAGGAGACCCAGTACTTC. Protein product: CASSMGSQETQYF.

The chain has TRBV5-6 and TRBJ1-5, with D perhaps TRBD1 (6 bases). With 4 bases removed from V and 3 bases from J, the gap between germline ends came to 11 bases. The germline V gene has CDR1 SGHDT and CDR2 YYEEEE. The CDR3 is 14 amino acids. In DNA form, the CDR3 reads TGTGCCAGCAGCCTAGGACAGCTCAATCAGCCCCAGCATTTT. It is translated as CASSLGQLNQPQHF.

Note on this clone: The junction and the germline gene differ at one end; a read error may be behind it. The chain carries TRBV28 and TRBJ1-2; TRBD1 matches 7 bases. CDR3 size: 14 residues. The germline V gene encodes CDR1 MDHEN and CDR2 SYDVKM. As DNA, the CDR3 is TGTGCCGGCAGGAGTCCGGGACAGACCTATGGCTACACCTTC. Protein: CAGRSPGQTYGYTF.

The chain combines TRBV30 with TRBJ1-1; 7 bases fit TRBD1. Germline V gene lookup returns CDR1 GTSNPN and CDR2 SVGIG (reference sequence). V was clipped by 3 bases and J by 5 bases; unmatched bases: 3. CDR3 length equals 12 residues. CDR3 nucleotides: TGTGCCTGGAGCAGGGGGGGGACTGAAGCTTTCTTT. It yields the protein CAWSRGGTEAFF.

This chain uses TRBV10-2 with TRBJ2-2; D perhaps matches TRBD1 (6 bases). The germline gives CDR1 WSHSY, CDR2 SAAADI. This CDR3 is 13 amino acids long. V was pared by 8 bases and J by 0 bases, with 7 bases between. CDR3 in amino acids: CASGQPNTGELFF. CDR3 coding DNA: TGCGCCAGCGGACAGCCGAACACCGGGGAGCTGTTTTTT.

CDR3 sequence: CASSLYSAASYGYTF. The CDR3 nucleotides read TGTGCCAGCAGCTTGTATTCGGCAGCGAGCTATGGCTACACCTTC. The chain combines TRBV5-4 with TRBJ1-2; the D is unclear. CDR3 size: 15 residues. The V and J ends lost 1 base and 4 bases respectively, with 14 bases between them. Germline assignment: CDR1 SGHNT and CDR2 YYREEE (reference sequence).

The CDR3 DNA is TGTGCCTGGAGTGTGGGGAGCGGGGATTACACAGATACGCAGTATTTT. This gives the protein CAWSVGSGDYTDTQYF. This rearrangement joins TRBV30 to TRBJ2-3; 7 bases line up with TRBD2. Germline V gene lookup returns CDR1 GTSNPN and CDR2 SVGIG (reference sequence). This CDR3 is 16 amino acids long. V lost 0 bases and J lost 2; bases outside the gene matches: 8.

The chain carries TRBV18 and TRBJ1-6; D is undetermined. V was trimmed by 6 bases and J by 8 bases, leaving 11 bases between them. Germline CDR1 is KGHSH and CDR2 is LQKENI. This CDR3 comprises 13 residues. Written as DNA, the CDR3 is TGTGCCAGCTCGGACCAGTTGGATTCACCCCTCCACTTT. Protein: CASSDQLDSPLHF.

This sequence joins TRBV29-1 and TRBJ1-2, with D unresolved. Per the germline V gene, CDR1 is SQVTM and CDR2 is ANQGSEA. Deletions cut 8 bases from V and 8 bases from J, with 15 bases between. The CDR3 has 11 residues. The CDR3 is CSTSSTGGYTF. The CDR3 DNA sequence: TGCAGCACCTCTTCGACGGGAGGCTACACCTTC. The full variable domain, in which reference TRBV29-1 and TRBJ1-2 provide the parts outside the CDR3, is SAVISQKPSRDICQRGTSLTIQCQVDSQVTMMFWYRQQPGQSLTLIATANQGSEATYESGFVIDKFPISRPNLTFSTLTVSNMSPEDSSIYLCSTSSTGGYTFGSGTRLTVV.

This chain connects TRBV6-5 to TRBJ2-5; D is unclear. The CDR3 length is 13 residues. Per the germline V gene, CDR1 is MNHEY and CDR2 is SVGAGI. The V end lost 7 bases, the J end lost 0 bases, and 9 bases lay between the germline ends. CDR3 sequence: CASNDVYQETQYF. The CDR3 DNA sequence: TGTGCCAGCAACGATGTGTACCAAGAGACCCAGTACTTC.

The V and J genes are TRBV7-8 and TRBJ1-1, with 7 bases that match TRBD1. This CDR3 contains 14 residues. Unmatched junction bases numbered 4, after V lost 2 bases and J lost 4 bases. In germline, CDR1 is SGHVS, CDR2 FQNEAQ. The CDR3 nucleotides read TGTGCCAGCAGCTTAATCCGACAGGGCACTGAAGCTTTCTTT. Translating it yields CASSLIRQGTEAFF.

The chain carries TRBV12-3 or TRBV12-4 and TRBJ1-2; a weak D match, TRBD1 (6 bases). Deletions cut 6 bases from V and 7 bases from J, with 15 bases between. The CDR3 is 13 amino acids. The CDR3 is CASRDSLWGGYTF. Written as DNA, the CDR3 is TGTGCCAGCAGGGACAGCCTATGGGGTGGCTACACCTTC.

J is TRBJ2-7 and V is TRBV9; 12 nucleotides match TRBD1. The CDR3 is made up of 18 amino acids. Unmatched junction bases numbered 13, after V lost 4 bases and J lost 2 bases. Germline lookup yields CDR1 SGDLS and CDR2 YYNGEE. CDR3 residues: CASSLQPGTGGRTYEQYF. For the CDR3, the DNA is TGTGCCAGCAGCTTACAGCCTGGGACAGGGGGCAGGACCTACGAGCAGTACTTC.

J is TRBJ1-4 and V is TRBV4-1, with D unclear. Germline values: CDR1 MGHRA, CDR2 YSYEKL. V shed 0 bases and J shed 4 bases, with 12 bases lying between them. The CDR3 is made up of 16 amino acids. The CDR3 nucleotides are TGCGCCAGCAGCCAAGAAGAGGCAGGCCTTAATGAAAAACTGTTTTTT. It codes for CASSQEEAGLNEKLFF.

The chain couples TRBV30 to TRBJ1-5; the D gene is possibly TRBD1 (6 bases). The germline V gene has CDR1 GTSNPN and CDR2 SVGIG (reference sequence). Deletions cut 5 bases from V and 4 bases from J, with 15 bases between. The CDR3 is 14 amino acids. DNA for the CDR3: TGTGCCTGGGGGGACGAGGGGGGAAATCAGCCCCAGCATTTT. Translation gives CAWGDEGGNQPQHF.